These 14 T cell receptor beta chains share one sample of origin, sequenced in a study of blood T cell repertoires in COVID-19. Assay: immunoSEQ multiplex PCR; the TCRdb copy retains only in-frame clones and omits some. The sample carries around 180,000 clones, approximately 86% recorded once. Sequencing was performed on peripheral blood. The receptor set was obtained from a man aged 70-80 years with active or convalescent COVID-19.

V gene TRBV18 combines with J gene TRBJ1-5; no clear D. This CDR3 has 14 residues. Germline CDR1 is KGHSH and CDR2 is LQKENI. V was pared by 1 base and J by 6 bases, with 10 bases between. CDR3 in DNA: TGTGCCAGCTCACCACTAGGCGGAAGTCAGCCCCAGCATTTT. Its protein product is CASSPLGGSQPQHF.

This clone occurred once. The rearrangement links TRBV7-2 to TRBJ1-1; D is uncertain. Germline values: CDR1 SGHTA, CDR2 FQGNSA. The CDR3 consists of 15 residues. V lost 5 bases and J 1 base, leaving 14 bases between the germline ends. The DNA for the CDR3 is TGTGCCAGCAGCCGTCTTGGAGCGGGGAACACTGAAGCTTTCTTT. Protein: CASSRLGAGNTEAFF. The full variable domain, with the rest looked up from reference TRBV7-2 and TRBJ1-1, is GAGVSQSPSNKVTEKGKDVELRCDPISGHTALYWYRQSLGQGLEFLIYFQGNSAPDKSGLPSDRFSAERTGGSVSTLTIQRTQQEDSAVYLCASSRLGAGNTEAFFGQGTRLTVV.

This chain joins TRBV19 and TRBJ1-4; D unresolved. Trimming left V 10 bases short and J 4 bases short, with 19 bases between. The length of the CDR3 is 15 residues. Looked up from germline, CDR1 is LNHDA and CDR2 is SQIVND (reference sequence). In DNA form, the CDR3 reads TGTGCCACTTCGCCGGAGATACAAATTAATGAAAAACTGTTTTTT. It specifies CATSPEIQINEKLFF.

This clone was recorded once. V gene TRBV9 combines with J gene TRBJ1-4; D is unresolved. Germline CDR1 and CDR2: SGDLS and YYNGEE. V was clipped by 4 bases and J by 3 bases, with 13 bases between them. The length of the CDR3 is 15 residues. DNA of the CDR3: TGTGCCAGCAGCCTCGACACGAATCCTAATGAAAAACTGTTTTTT. Translated, it gives CASSLDTNPNEKLFF.

The V and J genes are TRBV19 and TRBJ2-3; D is possibly TRBD2 (5 bases). V lost 7 bases, J lost 0 bases, and 17 bases lay in between. CDR1 is LNHDA, CDR2 SQIVND, per germline (reference sequence). The CDR3 consists of 16 residues. The CDR3 region is CASKISSGISTDTQYF. The DNA for the CDR3 is TGTGCCAGTAAGATATCGTCCGGGATAAGCACAGATACGCAGTATTTT. Full variable domain (rest looked up from reference TRBV19 and TRBJ2-3): DGGITQSPKYLFRKEGQNVTLSCEQNLNHDAMYWYRQDPGQGLRLIYYSQIVNDFQKGDIAEGYSVSREKKESFPLTVTSAQKNPTAFYLCASKISSGISTDTQYFGPGTRLTVL.

J is TRBJ2-1 and V is TRBV19, with D maybe TRBD2 (7 bases). This CDR3 spans 15 amino acids. Looked up from germline, CDR1 is LNHDA and CDR2 is SQIVND (reference sequence). V lost 3 bases to trimming and J lost 8 bases, with 17 bases between them. The CDR3 bases are TGTGCCAGTAGTATTGCGGGGGCGTCTTCCCATGAGCAGTTCTTC. Its protein product is CASSIAGASSHEQFF.

This chain connects TRBV6-5 to TRBJ2-1; 13 bases are a match to TRBD2. This CDR3 is built from 16 residues. V shed 0 bases and J 11 bases; nucleotides not matched to a gene: 7. Germline V gene lookup returns CDR1 MNHEY and CDR2 SVGAGI. CDR3 protein: CASSYSRTSGSLQQFF. The CDR3 region has the DNA TGTGCCAGCAGTTACTCGAGGACTAGCGGGAGCCTTCAGCAGTTCTTC.

This clone was recorded only once. The J gene is TRBJ2-2, the V gene TRBV19; 12 nucleotides line up with TRBD2. The CDR3 has 15 amino acids. The germline CDR1 and CDR2 sequences are LNHDA and SQIVND (reference sequence). Trimming took 5 bases from V and 5 from J; bases not matched to a gene: 3. The CDR3 DNA follows: TGTGCCAGTAGTTCGCTAGCGGGAGGGACCGGGGAGCTGTTTTTT. Protein sequence: CASSSLAGGTGELFF.

Here the CDR3 DNA reads TGCAGTACTACCGGGGGGGGCCGAAACACCGGGGAGCTGTTTTTT. It yields the protein CSTTGGGRNTGELFF. The chain recombines TRBV29-1 with TRBJ2-2, with TRBD2 matching 8 bases. CDR3 length: 15 amino acids. Germline values: CDR1 SQVTM, CDR2 ANQGSEA.

This chain uses TRBV5-1 with TRBJ2-7; D is unresolved. The CDR3 is 16 amino acids. Trimming left V 1 base short and J 3 bases short, with 17 bases between. Germline loops: CDR1 SGHRS, CDR2 YFSETQ. The CDR3 protein is CASSLTLRSRGYEQYF. CDR3 nucleotide sequence: TGCGCCAGCAGCTTGACGCTTAGGTCTCGAGGCTACGAGCAGTACTTC.

The chain employs TRBV5-1 and TRBJ2-3; TRBD2 agrees at 14 bases. The CDR3 loop spans 16 amino acids. V was clipped by 4 bases and J by 6 bases; unmatched bases: 7. Germline values: CDR1 SGHRS, CDR2 YFSETQ. The CDR3 loop is CASSLLTSGGADTQYF. The CDR3 bases are TGCGCCAGCAGCCTCCTGACTAGCGGGGGGGCGGATACGCAGTATTTT.

The chain uses TRBV6-5 and TRBJ2-2, with 9 nucleotides matching TRBD2. Losses at the gene ends were 6 bases for V and 6 bases for J; bases not matched to a gene: 8. Looked up from germline, CDR1 is MNHEY and CDR2 is SVGAGI. The CDR3 totals 15 residues. In nucleotides, the CDR3 is TGTGCCAGCAGAAACTACGGGACTAGCTCCGGGGAGCTGTTTTTT. Its protein is CASRNYGTSSGELFF.

The chain uses TRBV7-2 and TRBJ2-7; no clear D. The V gene's germline CDR1 is SGHTA and CDR2 FQGNSA. This CDR3 is built from 14 residues. V lost 0 bases and J 1 base, leaving 7 bases between the germline ends. The CDR3 coding sequence is TGTGCCAGCAGCTTAGCTCCGGGTTCCTACGAGCAGTACTTC. This gives the protein CASSLAPGSYEQYF. The whole variable domain, remainder taken from reference TRBV7-2 and TRBJ2-7, is GAGVSQSPSNKVTEKGKDVELRCDPISGHTALYWYRQSLGQGLEFLIYFQGNSAPDKSGLPSDRFSAERTGGSVSTLTIQRTQQEDSAVYLCASSLAPGSYEQYFGPGTRLTVT.

The chain recombines TRBV2 with TRBJ2-7, with 7 bases fitting TRBD1. Per germline, CDR1 SNHLY and CDR2 FYNNEI. With 6 bases clipped from V and 2 bases from J, the junction kept 7 bases outside the gene matches. The CDR3 runs to 14 residues. Here the CDR3 DNA reads TGTGCCAGCAGCGAGACAGGGTATACCTACGAGCAGTACTTC. Translated, it gives CASSETGYTYEQYF.